The TCR beta chain under discussion was sequenced for a study of T cells in Graves' hyperthyroidism and ophthalmopathy. Whole-study findings and limits: From stable hyperthyroidism, ophthalmopathy was set apart by a 13 V-J model. In the blood, most expanded thyroid clonotypes above 0.001 appeared as well.

Stability of Graves' hyperthyroidism was defined as absent ophthalmopathy progression within 18 months. Hyperthyroidism in the patients, aged 18 to 65, was newly diagnosed and under 2 months in duration. This CDR3 is built from 15 residues. Trimming pared 5 bases from V and 6 bases from J, leaving 16 bases between. Germline CDR1 reads MNHNS; CDR2 reads SASEGT. It was RNA transcripts that yielded the amplified TCR beta CDR3 regions. The TCR CDR3 was amplified in a first-round RT-PCR using the HTBI primer set. TCRdb ran MiXCR on the multiplex PCR reads and lists one entry per CDR3 protein. The sample carries about 720,000 distinct CDR3 sequences, about a sixth recorded once. This clonotype was observed a handful of times. Its antigen is unidentified.

V gene TRBV6-1 combines with J gene TRBJ1-4; D uncertain. Material: blood. The source of this sequence is a man aged 18-30 years with Graves' hyperthyroidism. CDR3 nucleotides: TGTGCCAGCAGTCCCAGGTGGAGGGTTGATGAAAAACTGTTTTTT. Residues: CASSPRWRVDEKLFF.